This T cell receptor beta chain comes out of a study of post-analysis software for immune sequencing data. The TCR beta cDNA libraries contained unique molecular identifiers. TCRdb re-called the PCR reads through MiXCR, storing one row per CDR3 protein. The sample lists 250,000 to 300,000 distinct CDR3 sequences; 36% were seen once. Trimming at V came to 5 bases and at J to 9 bases, leaving 13 bases not matched to a gene. The germline gives CDR1 PRHDT, CDR2 FYEKMQ (reference sequence). The CDR3 runs to 16 residues. This clonotype occurred many times. The antigen is not known. Study-level findings and limits: Roughly 5 TRBV segments, TRBV5-6, TRBV5-1 and TRBV20-1 among them, were found more frequent in patients than controls. For normalized Chao1 diversity, multiple sclerosis patients scored significantly lower than controls did.

The gene calls are TRBV13 and TRBJ2-1; 10 bases align to TRBD2. The clonotype was recovered from a girl aged 10 to 17 with multiple sclerosis. The sample taken for sequencing was blood. The CDR3 reads CASSRGVEREGSEQFF. CDR3 nucleotide sequence: TGTGCCAGCAGCCGCGGCGTCGAGCGGGAGGGCAGTGAGCAGTTCTTC.